Following are 19 T cell receptor beta chains from one sample sequenced in a study of regulatory T cells in long-lasting Graves disease. Arm-PCR of CDR3 regions and iRepertoire HTBI primers were the basis on which TCR beta libraries were built. TCRdb reprocessed the multiplex PCR reads with MiXCR, giving one entry per CDR3 protein. The repertoire holds 300,000 to 500,000 distinct CDR3 sequences, less than 25% seen once, with about 20% in the top ten. Time point of the sample: persistent/refractory GD, antithyroid drugs over 5 years with positive TRAb. There was RNA extracted from PBMCs, and the TCR library was made from it. The sequences come from peripheral blood mononuclear cells (PBMCs), collected when the disease was refractory, from a patient treated with antithyroid drugs. The receptors were sampled from a female donor with Graves disease.

This clonotype was detected a few times. The rearrangement joins TRBV11-2 to TRBJ2-3; a possible D gene is TRBD2 (6 bases). V lost 7 bases and J 2 bases, leaving 13 bases between the germline ends. The CDR3 has 14 residues. CDR1 and CDR2 (germline): SGHAT, FQNNGV. CDR3 in amino acids: CASTRWGDTDTQYF. The DNA of the CDR3 is TGTGCCAGCACCCGGTGGGGGGACACAGATACGCAGTATTTT.

In this sample, this clonotype turned up once. The V gene is TRBV6-1, the J gene TRBJ2-5, with a possible D match to TRBD2 (7 bases). Germline V gives CDR1 MNHNS, CDR2 SASEGT. This CDR3 is 18 amino acids long. V was pared by 5 bases and J by 4 bases, with 26 bases between. Here the CDR3 DNA reads TGTGCCAGCAGTTACCCACAGGGTAGCGGGTACGTGCGAGAGACCCAGTACTTC. Translation: CASSYPQGSGYVRETQYF.

There are a few counts of this clonotype. This sequence joins TRBV27 and TRBJ2-7; D unresolved. This CDR3 is built from 11 residues. Trimming left V 8 bases short and J 2 bases short, with 7 bases between. Germline lookup yields CDR1 MNHEY and CDR2 SMNVEV (reference sequence). The CDR3 sequence: CASGVAYEQYF. The CDR3 DNA reads TGTGCCAGCGGGGTGGCCTACGAGCAGTACTTC.

In its sample, this clonotype was seen a few times. CDR3 loop: CASSTSGTPQETQYF. CDR3 bases: TGTGCCAGCAGCACTTCCGGGACACCACAAGAGACCCAGTACTTC. The chain couples TRBV9 to TRBJ2-5, with D perhaps TRBD1 (6 bases). The V end lost 4 bases, the J end lost 2 bases, and 15 bases lay between the germline ends. Germline assignment: CDR1 SGDLS and CDR2 YYNGEE. This CDR3 comprises 15 residues.

J is TRBJ2-1 and V is TRBV6-2 or TRBV6-3; D call uncertain. CDR1 and CDR2 (germline): MNHEY, SVGEGT. This CDR3 region has 12 residues. Between the trimmed V and J ends, which lost 0 bases and 9 bases, there was a span of 6 bases. This chain's CDR3 is CASSYSTSEQFF. The CDR3 DNA reads as TGTGCCAGCAGTTACTCCACCTCTGAGCAGTTCTTC.

This sequence joins TRBV7-2 and TRBJ1-1; D gene uncertain. Germline loops: CDR1 SGHTA, CDR2 FQGNSA. This CDR3 region has 12 residues. Trimming removed 10 bases from V and 7 bases from J, with 16 bases in between. Written as DNA, the CDR3 is TGTGCCACCCTCAACTGGAGAGGTGAAGCTTTCTTT. Protein sequence: CATLNWRGEAFF. Full variable domain (outside the CDR3, taken from reference TRBV7-2 and TRBJ1-1): GAGVSQSPSNKVTEKGKDVELRCDPISGHTALYWYRQSLGQGLEFLIYFQGNSAPDKSGLPSDRFSAERTGGSVSTLTIQRTQQEDSAVYLCATLNWRGEAFFGQGTRLTVV.

This clonotype appeared many times. The CDR3 here is CAISDNSQSYGYTF. The CDR3 DNA is TGTGCCATCAGTGACAACAGTCAGTCCTATGGCTACACCTTC. V is TRBV10-3 and J is TRBJ1-2; no clear D gene. V was pared by 3 bases and J by 4 bases, with 12 bases between. The CDR3 is 14 residues long. Germline V gene sequence: CDR1 ENHRY, CDR2 SYGVKD.

This clonotype was detected ten times or more. The V call is TRBV30, the J call TRBJ2-7, with D possibly being TRBD1 (6 bases). Germline V gene lookup returns CDR1 GTSNPN and CDR2 SVGIG (reference sequence). The CDR3 covers 13 residues. V was shortened by 4 bases and J by 5 bases, with 15 bases between the two germline ends. CDR3 loop: CAWNRGRGDEQYF. The CDR3 DNA reads TGTGCCTGGAATCGGGGCAGGGGCGACGAGCAGTACTTC.

This clonotype was counted a few times. The rearrangement links TRBV29-1 to TRBJ2-2; tentatively, D is TRBD2 (6 bases). V was cut by 7 bases and J by 1 base, with 13 bases left in between. The CDR3 covers 14 residues. The germline V gene has CDR1 SQVTM and CDR2 ANQGSEA. The CDR3: CSASMGGNTGELFF. CDR3 in DNA: TGCAGCGCGTCCATGGGGGGGAACACCGGGGAGCTGTTTTTT.

This clonotype came up a few times. The V gene is TRBV20-1, the J gene TRBJ2-7; TRBD1 matches at 8 bases. CDR3 length: 13 residues. The junction had 4 bases not matched to a gene; V was cut back by 5 bases and J by 1 base. Per germline, CDR1 DFQATT and CDR2 SNEGSKA (reference sequence). CDR3 nucleotide sequence: TGCAGTGCTGTACAGGGGGTTTCCTACGAGCAGTACTTC. This encodes CSAVQGVSYEQYF.

J is TRBJ2-1 and V is TRBV24-1; no reliable D call. CDR1 is KGHDR and CDR2 is SFDVKD in the germline V gene. Deletions cut 5 bases from V and 5 bases from J, with 9 bases between. The length of the CDR3 is 13 residues. In DNA form, the CDR3 reads TGTGCCACCAGTGGAGGAGTTCACAATGAGCAGTTCTTC. Protein sequence: CATSGGVHNEQFF.

The V call is TRBV20-1, the J call TRBJ2-5; D possibly corresponds to TRBD1 (6 bases). Trimming removed 3 bases from V and 0 bases from J, with 8 bases in between. The V gene's germline CDR1 is DFQATT and CDR2 SNEGSKA (reference sequence). The CDR3 sequence is 13 residues long. The CDR3 DNA follows: TGCAGTGCTAGGACAGGCCACCAAGAGACCCAGTACTTC. Residues: CSARTGHQETQYF.

Turning to this clonotype: A read error may be the cause here, since a much bigger clone is one base away. The CDR3 ends on some other residue instead of the conserved phenylalanine or tryptophan, so this is likely a read error. The chain recombines TRBV6-2 or TRBV6-3 with TRBJ1-1; the D gene is possibly TRBD1 (5 bases). V was trimmed by 5 bases and J by 4 bases, leaving 14 bases between them. Germline V lookup: CDR1 MNHEY, CDR2 SVGEGT. The CDR3 is 14 amino acids. The CDR3 region has the DNA TGTGCCAGCAGTCCCTCAGGGTATAGCACTGAAGCTTTCCTT. Its translation is CASSPSGYSTEAFL.

This clonotype was seen a few times. V and J are TRBV4-2 and TRBJ2-7, with D perhaps matching TRBD2 (5 bases). Germline CDR1 LGHNA, CDR2 YNFKEQ. V lost 1 base and J 7 bases, leaving 11 bases between the germline ends. The CDR3 is 13 residues long. CDR3 region: CASSQVSGNEQYF. For the CDR3, the DNA is TGTGCCAGCAGCCAAGTTTCGGGGAATGAGCAGTACTTC.

This clonotype was found many times. CDR3 amino acids: CAWIRDNYYGYTF. The CDR3 region has the DNA TGTGCCTGGATCCGGGACAATTACTATGGCTACACCTTC. The V call is TRBV30, the J call TRBJ1-2, with D possibly being TRBD1 (6 bases). The CDR3 length is 13 residues. CDR1 and CDR2 from the germline V gene are GTSNPN and SVGIG (reference sequence). V lost 4 bases and J 3 bases, leaving 12 bases between the germline ends.

At least ten counts were recorded for this clonotype. The chain joins TRBV30 to TRBJ1-5; D is unclear. CDR1 is GTSNPN and CDR2 is SVGIG in the germline V gene (reference sequence). The CDR3 has 12 residues. Trimming took off 5 bases at V and 6 bases at J, with 11 bases between the two ends. CDR3 nucleotide sequence: TGTGCCTGGGCTAGGAGTTCTCAGCCCCAGCATTTT. Protein product: CAWARSSQPQHF.

The genes are TRBV30 and TRBJ2-7; D uncertain. Germline CDR1 and CDR2: GTSNPN and SVGIG (reference sequence). This CDR3 spans 12 amino acids. Between the trimmed V and J ends, which lost 4 bases and 0 bases, there was a span of 7 bases. The CDR3 DNA sequence: TGTGCCTGGAACCTAGGCTCCTACGAGCAGTACTTC. This codes for CAWNLGSYEQYF.

This clonotype was observed many times. The chain links TRBV20-1 to TRBJ2-5; possibly TRBD2 for D (6 bases). CDR1 DFQATT and CDR2 SNEGSKA come from the germline V gene (reference sequence). The V and J ends lost 0 bases and 2 bases respectively, with 16 bases between them. This CDR3 is 16 amino acids long. The DNA for the CDR3 is TGCAGTGCTAGAGATTGGGCGGGACGGCCTCAAGAGACCCAGTACTTC. It codes for CSARDWAGRPQETQYF.

The chain couples TRBV20-1 to TRBJ1-1, with D possibly TRBD1 on 5 matching bases. This CDR3 is 14 amino acids long. Germline V gene sequence: CDR1 DFQATT, CDR2 SNEGSKA (reference sequence). Trimming took 0 bases from V and 3 from J, leaving 11 bases between them. CDR3 protein: CSAREGGMDTEAFF. CDR3 DNA sequence: TGCAGTGCTAGAGAGGGGGGAATGGACACTGAAGCTTTCTTT.